Listed below are T cell receptor beta chains from one sample, sequenced in a study of T cell responses to AZD1222 COVID-19 vaccine. The protocol was immunoSEQ multiplex PCR, while the TCRdb copy is restricted to in-frame clones and leaves out a portion. The sample yields around 190,000 clones, 88% seen once. Sequencing was performed on peripheral blood, taken 28 days after the second AZD1222 dose. The origin of the receptors is an adult who received the AZD1222 COVID-19 vaccine. Each CDR3 is given with its conserved first and last residue. A D gene is named only where the DNA matches it firmly. Where a row states a size, it is once, few, many or the class of an expanded clone; other rows omit it.

TRBJ1-1 NA TRBD1 15 TRBV5-1 TGCGCCAGCAGGTGGACAGGGGGCGAATACACTGAAGCTTTCTTT CASRWTGGEYTEAFF
TRBJ1-1 NA NA 13 TRBV29-1 TGCAGCGTTTACACTCAGAGGGACACTGAAGCTTTCTTT CSVYTQRDTEAFF
TRBJ2-7 once NA 15 TRBV5-1 TGCGCCAGCAGCCTGGGGCAGGGGATCGGTGGCGAGCAGTACTTC CASSLGQGIGGEQYF
TRBJ1-2 NA NA 14 TRBV6-5 TGTGCCAGCAGACCCACGGGGGGTAACTATGGCTACACCTTC CASRPTGGNYGYTF
TRBJ1-3 NA TRBD1 15 TRBV5-1 TGCGCCAGCAGCTTGGCGACAGGGTCTGGAAACACCATATATTTT CASSLATGSGNTIYF
TRBJ1-6 NA NA 15 TRBV6-4 TGTGCCAGCAGTGACAGGGGAGGTGGAGGCTCACCCCTCCACTTT CASSDRGGGGSPLHF
TRBJ2-5 NA TRBD2 17 TRBV2 TGTGCCAGCAGTGAAGTAGGGGCTAGCGGGGGTCGGGAGACCCAGTACTTC CASSEVGASGGRETQYF
TRBJ2-3 NA NA 14 TRBV5-1 TGCGCCAGCAGCTTGGTTGCGGTCTCAGATACGCAGTATTTT CASSLVAVSDTQYF
TRBJ1-4 NA NA 15 TRBV5-8 TGTGCCAGCAACGTACTCGGGGGGTTCAATGAAAAACTGTTTTTT CASNVLGGFNEKLFF
TRBJ2-2 NA TRBD1 15 TRBV25-1 TGTGCCAGCAGGGGACAGGGGGCTCACACCGGGGAGCTGTTTTTT CASRGQGAHTGELFF
TRBJ1-5 NA NA 13 TRBV12-3/TRBV12-4 TGTGCCAGCAGGGAAGATAGCAATCAGCCCCAGCATTTT CASREDSNQPQHF
TRBJ1-2 NA TRBD1 13 TRBV6-5 TGTGCCAGCAGCTCGGGACAGGGTTATGGCTACACCTTC CASSSGQGYGYTF
TRBJ2-7 NA NA 14 TRBV19 TGTGCCAGTAGTATTGCCGGGGGGCCCTACGAGCAGTACTTC CASSIAGGPYEQYF
TRBJ2-5 NA TRBD2 16 TRBV28 TGTGCCAGCAGTTTAGGTGGTGGGAGGGTTCAAGAGACCCAGTACTTC CASSLGGGRVQETQYF
TRBJ1-5 NA NA 15 TRBV15 TGTGCCACCAGCAGAGGAAATGAGGGAGGTCAGCCCCAGCATTTT CATSRGNEGGQPQHF
TRBJ2-5 NA NA 12 TRBV5-4 TGTGCCAGCAGCCCTGTCGGAGAGACCCAGTACTTC CASSPVGETQYF
TRBJ2-5 NA NA 15 TRBV3-1/TRBV3-2 TGTGCCAGCAGCCAGGCACAGGGAGGAAAAGAGACCCAGTACTTC CASSQAQGGKETQYF
TRBJ1-1 NA NA 14 TRBV19 TGTGCCAGTAGCGTACAGGGCTCGAACACTGAAGCTTTCTTT CASSVQGSNTEAFF
TRBJ2-5 NA TRBD2 14 TRBV28 TGTGCCAGCAGTTTCGCGGGGGGGAGGGAGACCCAGTACTTC CASSFAGGRETQYF
TRBJ1-4 once NA 15 TRBV5-1 TGCGCCAGCAGCTTGGAAGGACAGATCCATGAAAAACTGTTTTTT CASSLEGQIHEKLFF
TRBJ1-4 NA NA 14 TRBV4-3 TGCGCCAGCAGCCAGCCGGGGGGTTCGGAAAAACTGTTTTTT CASSQPGGSEKLFF
TRBJ1-4 NA TRBD1 13 TRBV3-1/TRBV3-2 TGTGCCAGCAGCCGGGACAGGGATGAAAAACTGTTTTTT CASSRDRDEKLFF
TRBJ2-1 NA TRBD2 15 TRBV7-2 TGTGCCAGCAGCTTAGAACTAGCGGGGAGGGATGAGCAGTTCTTC CASSLELAGRDEQFF
TRBJ1-6 few NA 13 TRBV30 TGTGCCTGGAGTGTTCCGGGCAATTCACCCCTCCACTTT CAWSVPGNSPLHF
TRBJ2-5 NA NA 15 TRBV7-3 TGTGCCAGCAGCTTAACGAGGGTAGATCGGGAGACCCAGTACTTC CASSLTRVDRETQYF
TRBJ2-3 NA NA 15 TRBV27 TGTGCCAGCAGCTCCCTCTCCGGCCCCACAGATACGCAGTATTTT CASSSLSGPTDTQYF
TRBJ1-2 NA NA 13 TRBV5-4 TGTGCCAGCAGCTCTCAAACGGGCTGGGGCTACACCTTC CASSSQTGWGYTF
TRBJ1-1 NA TRBD1 13 TRBV2 TGTGCCAGCAGTGGGGACAGGAACACTGAAGCTTTCTTT CASSGDRNTEAFF
TRBJ2-1 NA TRBD1 14 TRBV27 TGTGCCAGCAGTGGGGACAGGAGATACAATGAGCAGTTCTTC CASSGDRRYNEQFF
TRBJ1-6 NA NA 15 TRBV6-2/TRBV6-3 TGTGCCAGCAGTTACTCGTGGGTGGTCAATTCACCCCTCCACTTT CASSYSWVVNSPLHF
TRBJ1-1 NA NA 17 TRBV7-2 TGTGCCAGCAGCTTTTTGGTTATTCAGGGTTTGAACACTGAAGCTTTCTTT CASSFLVIQGLNTEAFF
TRBJ2-5 NA TRBD2 14 TRBV6-5 TGTGCCACCAGACTAGCGGGGGCAACAGAGACCCAGTACTTC CATRLAGATETQYF
TRBJ2-5 NA TRBD2 16 TRBV30 TGTGCCTGGAGTGTACTGGTAGCGGGGTATGATGAGACCCAGTACTTC CAWSVLVAGYDETQYF